These T cell receptor beta chains were read from a single sample in a study of T cell changes during pregnancy in multiple sclerosis. Using immunoSEQ multiplex PCR, the repertoire was profiled, and TCRdb retains in-frame clones only, with some absent. The data contain tens of thousands of clones, 75% to 90% of them singletons. The source was peripheral blood, collected after pregnancy. These receptors were taken from a female donor in good health, enrolled as a control in a pregnancy study. Each CDR3 is given with its conserved first and last residue. The order of the fields is J gene, D gene, V gene, clone size, CDR3 DNA, CDR3 protein. D genes are given only for firm matches. Only part of the rows carry a size: once, few, many, or a class if the clone is expanded.

TRBJ1-1,TRBD1,TRBV14,.,TGTGCCAGCAGCCGGACCGGGACAGGCTATGAAGCTTTCTTT,CASSRTGTGYEAFF
TRBJ2-1,.,TRBV6-1,.,TGTGCCAGCACTTGGCGGTACAATGAGCAGTTCTTC,CASTWRYNEQFF
TRBJ2-5,.,TRBV2,.,TGTGCCAGCATTCCGAAGACGGACATACAAGAGACCCAGTACTTC,CASIPKTDIQETQYF
TRBJ1-2,.,TRBV30,.,TGTGCCTGGAGTCTTCAGGGGTATGGCTACACCTTC,CAWSLQGYGYTF
TRBJ2-3,TRBD1,TRBV25-1,once,TGTGCCAGCAGTGGCAATCTCGCGGGACAGGGCCCAGATACGCAGTATTTT,CASSGNLAGQGPDTQYF
TRBJ2-3,TRBD1,TRBV6-4,few,TGTGCCAGCAGTGATGGGACAGAGGAAGATACGCAGTATTTT,CASSDGTEEDTQYF
TRBJ1-3,.,TRBV30,.,TGTGCCTGGAGTGTACATGGCAGGGCGGTGCGTAGCACCATATATTTT,CAWSVHGRAVRSTIYF
TRBJ2-1,.,TRBV5-5,.,TGTGCCAGCAGCTTGGACCACTTGACCTACAATGAGCAGTTCTTC,CASSLDHLTYNEQFF
TRBJ2-5,TRBD2,TRBV6-4,.,TGTGCCAGCAGTGACGGGGCGGGAGCGCAGGAGACCCAGTACTTC,CASSDGAGAQETQYF
TRBJ1-2,.,TRBV6-5,.,TGTGCCAGCAGCAGAACAGCCGCTAACTATGGCTACACCTTC,CASSRTAANYGYTF
TRBJ2-7,.,TRBV2,.,TGTGCCAGCAGCCGAGAGGCATACGAGCAGTACTTC,CASSREAYEQYF
TRBJ2-1,TRBD2,TRBV9,once,TGTGCCAGCAGCGCTCGGACTAGCGGGTACAATGAGCAGTTCTTC,CASSARTSGYNEQFF
TRBJ2-4,.,TRBV18,.,TGTGCCAGCCACGAACAGGGATTGAACATTCAGTACTTC,CASHEQGLNIQYF
TRBJ1-4,TRBD1,TRBV11-2,.,TGTGCCAGCAGCTCCCGACAGGGGGCGGGAGAAAAACTGTTTTTT,CASSSRQGAGEKLFF
TRBJ2-5,.,TRBV7-9,once,TGTGCCAGCAGCTACTCGGGGGAGCCACAAGAGACCCAGTACTTC,CASSYSGEPQETQYF
TRBJ1-5,TRBD1,TRBV7-9,.,TGTGCCAGCAGCGCCGGGACAGGCCTTTCGCCCCAGCATTTT,CASSAGTGLSPQHF
TRBJ2-1,TRBD2,TRBV27,.,TGTGCCAGCATACCCGCCGGGACTACCTACAATGAGCAGTTCTTC,CASIPAGTTYNEQFF
TRBJ1-1,.,TRBV20-1,few,TGCAGCCTGCAGGGGAACACTGAAGCTTTCTTT,CSLQGNTEAFF
TRBJ1-6,.,TRBV4-3,once,TGCGCCAGCAGCCAGCTAGGGGGAAGCTCCTATAATTCACCCCTCCACTTT,CASSQLGGSSYNSPLHF
TRBJ1-5,.,TRBV6-5,.,TGTGCCAGCAGTCAGGGTGGGTATAGCAATCAGCCCCAGCATTTT,CASSQGGYSNQPQHF